This entry is about one TCR beta chain. These data originate in a study of OX40 agonist ivuxolimab in advanced cancers. About the study: Checkpoint inhibitors had been given previously to over 30% of patients.

Clones were sequenced by immunoSEQ multiplex PCR, and TCRdb holds only the in-frame ones, with some missing. The sample holds 25,000 to 30,000 clones; more than 85% are singletons and the top ten take about 16%. The CDR3 spans 18 residues. This TCR was sampled from an adult with an advanced solid tumor such as melanoma, head and neck, liver or kidney cancer. The genes are TRBV21-1 and TRBJ1-2; no DNA check was done on the table's D call, TRBD1. TRBV21-1 corresponds to a pseudogene. Sequenced material: CD4+ or CD8+ T cells sorted from blood, taken in a trial of the OX40 agonist ivuxolimab. The CDR3 DNA is TGTGCCAGCAGCCGAATACCCCCGGGACACCCGACTGGCTATGGCTACACCTTC. Its translation: CASSRIPPGHPTGYGYTF.